These 26 T cell receptor beta chains came from one sample sequenced in a study of cytomegalovirus exposure and HLA in healthy donors. With 60 Vbeta and 13 Jbeta primers, the PCR was carried out. Only in-frame clones appear in the TCRdb table, and some are missing; sequencing was by immunoSEQ multiplex PCR. The data contain 150,000 to 180,000 clones, about 83% of them singletons. Sample: PBMCs. Receptors were obtained from a woman between 40 and 50 years old in good health and CMV-seronegative.

The CDR3 nucleotides read TGTGCCAGTAGCTCACAGGGAAATCAGCCCCAGCATTTT. Translation: CASSSQGNQPQHF. The chain couples TRBV19 to TRBJ1-5; TRBD1 is a possible D gene (6 bases). Germline V CDR1 and CDR2: LNHDA, SQIVND (reference sequence). The length of the CDR3 is 13 residues. V shed 6 bases and J shed 4 bases, with 10 bases lying between them.

The chain joins TRBV7-8 to TRBJ2-3; 10 bases agree with TRBD2. The V segment lost 4 bases and the J segment 3 bases; nucleotides outside the gene matches: 16. This CDR3 is 19 amino acids long. The V gene's germline CDR1 is SGHVS and CDR2 FQNEAQ. In DNA form, the CDR3 reads TGTGCCAGCAGCTCCGACTTGGGAGTAGCGGGGGGATGGACAGATACGCAGTATTTT. This sequence encodes CASSSDLGVAGGWTDTQYF.

This clone was detected once. The chain employs TRBV6-1 and TRBJ1-2; D gene unclear. CDR1 is MNHNS and CDR2 is SASEGT in the germline V gene. V was cut by 4 bases and J by 8 bases, with 8 bases left in between. The CDR3 consists of 11 residues. The CDR3 spells CASSGGVGYTF. In DNA form, the CDR3 reads TGTGCCAGCAGTGGGGGAGTCGGCTACACCTTC.

This clone was picked up one time. This chain joins TRBV27 and TRBJ2-7; the match to TRBD2 covers 7 bases. The J segment lost 2 bases and the V segment lost 3 bases, leaving 7 bases of the junction unmatched. In germline, CDR1 is MNHEY, CDR2 SMNVEV (reference sequence). The CDR3 consists of 15 residues. The CDR3 loop reads CASSFRAGYPYEQYF. CDR3 coding DNA: TGTGCCAGCAGTTTTAGAGCGGGGTACCCCTACGAGCAGTACTTC.

The CDR3 loop is CASSFRESTNEKLFF. The CDR3 DNA is TGTGCCAGCAGTTTTCGGGAGTCAACTAATGAAAAACTGTTTTTT. This chain links TRBV28 with TRBJ1-4; D not certain. Germline CDR1 is MDHEN and CDR2 is SYDVKM. CDR3 length: 15 amino acids. Trimming shortened V by 3 bases and J by 0 bases, and 8 bases separated the two germline ends.

This chain links TRBV5-1 with TRBJ2-1; a weak D match, TRBD2 (6 bases). This CDR3 has 19 residues. Per the germline V gene, CDR1 is SGHRS and CDR2 is YFSETQ. V dropped 0 bases and J dropped 5 bases, with 24 bases sitting between them. The CDR3 loop is CASSLGGPVRRGRDNEQFF. DNA of the CDR3: TGCGCCAGCAGCTTGGGTGGACCCGTTCGGCGGGGACGAGACAATGAGCAGTTCTTC.

CDR3 bases: TGTGCCAGCAGTTTCGACCCTAGATATGAAAAACTGTTTTTT. Protein product: CASSFDPRYEKLFF. This rearrangement joins TRBV27 to TRBJ1-4; D unresolved. With 3 bases removed from V and 6 bases from J, the gap between germline ends came to 11 bases. This CDR3 spans 14 amino acids. Per the germline V gene, CDR1 is MNHEY and CDR2 is SMNVEV (reference sequence).

The chain has TRBV14 and TRBJ1-1; a possible D gene is TRBD1 (5 bases). Germline V gene lookup returns CDR1 SGHDN and CDR2 FVKESK. The CDR3 runs to 13 residues. The V end lost 3 bases, the J end lost 1 base, and 6 bases lay between the germline ends. In DNA, the CDR3 is TGTGCCAGCAGCCATCAGGGGAACACTGAAGCTTTCTTT. This encodes CASSHQGNTEAFF.

Points on this clone: A much larger clone lies one base from this, so it may be a read error. The chain combines TRBV9 with TRBJ1-1, with 9 bases aligning to TRBD1. J gave up 3 bases and V 4 bases, and 1 base lay outside the gene matches. CDR1 is SGDLS and CDR2 is YYNGEE in the germline V gene. This CDR3 region has 13 residues. In DNA, the CDR3 is TGTGCCAGCAGCCGGGACAGGGACACTGAAGCTTTCTTT. The encoded protein is CASSRDRDTEAFF.

J is TRBJ1-1 and V is TRBV11-3; a possible D gene is TRBD1 (5 bases). Germline V gene data show CDR1 as SGHNT and CDR2 as YENEEA. V lost 1 base, J lost 0 bases, and 12 bases lay in between. The CDR3 consists of 16 residues. CDR3 DNA: TGTGCCAGCAGCTTAGTGCAGGGCCACCTGAACACTGAAGCTTTCTTT. Translating it yields CASSLVQGHLNTEAFF.

This chain connects TRBV5-1 to TRBJ2-1, with 9 nucleotides matching TRBD2. Per germline, CDR1 SGHRS and CDR2 YFSETQ. V shed 2 bases, J shed 6 bases, and the junction held 6 bases outside the gene matches. The CDR3 totals 15 residues. CDR3 sequence (DNA): TGCGCCAGCAGCTTCATAGCGGGAGAGGCCAATGAGCAGTTCTTC. This encodes CASSFIAGEANEQFF.

This clone was detected once. This chain connects TRBV7-6 to TRBJ1-2; D gene uncertain. The CDR3 has 15 amino acids. V lost 4 bases, J lost 7 bases, and 19 bases lay in between. CDR1 SGHVS and CDR2 FNYEAQ come from the germline V gene. CDR3 coding DNA: TGTGCCAGCAGCTCCCCTAGGCGGGGAGGAGGTGGCTACACCTTC. Translated: CASSSPRRGGGGYTF.

This chain joins TRBV5-1 and TRBJ2-6; perhaps TRBD1 as D (5 bases). V lost 0 bases to trimming and J lost 2 bases, with 12 bases between them. Looked up from germline, CDR1 is SGHRS and CDR2 is YFSETQ. The CDR3 covers 17 residues. CDR3: CASSLGGPPPGANVLTF. The CDR3, as DNA: TGCGCCAGCAGCTTGGGGGGCCCTCCCCCTGGGGCCAACGTCCTGACTTTC.

CDR3 bases: TGCGCCAGCAGCCAAGATTCCCCATCAGGGGCTTTCTTT. Its protein product is CASSQDSPSGAFF. The V and J genes are TRBV4-1 and TRBJ1-1; possible D gene TRBD1, 5 bases. The V gene's germline CDR1 is MGHRA and CDR2 YSYEKL. The CDR3 extends over 13 amino acids. With 0 bases removed from V and 11 bases from J, the gap between germline ends came to 13 bases.

The chain employs TRBV28 and TRBJ2-1; 9 bases agree with TRBD2. The V and J ends lost 5 bases and 4 bases, in that order; junction bases with no gene match: 6. The CDR3 contains 15 residues. The V gene's germline CDR1 is MDHEN and CDR2 SYDVKM. As DNA, the CDR3 is TGTGCCAGCAGTCAGACTAGCGGAACATACAATGAGCAGTTCTTC. This translates into CASSQTSGTYNEQFF.

The gene calls are TRBV5-1 and TRBJ1-4; TRBD1 agrees at 7 bases. Trimming cost V 4 bases and J 3 bases; bases outside gene matches: 15. The CDR3 has 18 residues. Germline loops: CDR1 SGHRS, CDR2 YFSETQ. In DNA, the CDR3 is TGCGCCAGCAGCCGCACTAAATCGACCGGGACAGCTAATGAAAAACTGTTTTTT. It encodes CASSRTKSTGTANEKLFF.

The rearrangement joins TRBV25-1 to TRBJ2-5; 8 nucleotides match TRBD1. The germline gives CDR1 MGHDK, CDR2 SYGVNS. The J segment lost 2 bases and the V segment lost 3 bases, leaving 8 bases of the junction unmatched. This CDR3 is built from 16 residues. In DNA, the CDR3 is TGTGCCAGCAGTGACCTAACTCGGACAGGGCAAGAGACCCAGTACTTC. Its protein product is CASSDLTRTGQETQYF.

The rearrangement uses TRBV7-9 and TRBJ1-5; 9 positions agree with TRBD1. The germline V gene has CDR1 SEHNR and CDR2 FQNEAQ (reference sequence). CDR3 size: 16 residues. V trimming: 5 bases; J trimming: 1 base; junction bases outside the gene matches: 6. As DNA, the CDR3 is TGTGCCAGCAGCCACGGCGGACAGGGGAGCAATCAGCCCCAGCATTTT. Its translation: CASSHGGQGSNQPQHF.

The chain links TRBV10-3 to TRBJ1-4, with 8 bases aligning to TRBD1. The CDR3 sequence is 15 residues long. Trimming at V came to 0 bases and at J to 7 bases, leaving 4 bases not matched to a gene. Germline V gene data show CDR1 as ENHRY and CDR2 as SYGVKD. For the CDR3, the DNA is TGTGCCATCAGTGAGTCAGGACAGGGAAGTGAAAAACTGTTTTTT. As protein: CAISESGQGSEKLFF.

The chain is built from TRBV30 and TRBJ1-3, with a possible D match to TRBD1 (5 bases). The CDR3 is made up of 15 amino acids. V was clipped by 0 bases and J by 1 base, with 10 bases between them. CDR1 is GTSNPN and CDR2 is SVGIG in the germline V gene (reference sequence). The CDR3 sequence: CAWSVLGQSGNTIYF. Written as DNA, the CDR3 is TGTGCCTGGAGTGTACTGGGGCAATCTGGAAACACCATATATTTT.

J is TRBJ1-1 and V is TRBV10-1; no reliable D call. The length of the CDR3 is 13 residues. Trimming removed 9 bases from V and 2 bases from J, with 13 bases in between. Germline V lookup: CDR1 WNHNN, CDR2 SYGVQD (reference sequence). CDR3 nucleotide sequence: TGCGCCAGTTCCTCAGGCTACAACACTGAAGCTTTCTTT. Amino acid sequence: CASSSGYNTEAFF.

This clone was observed once. V and J are TRBV6-5 and TRBJ2-3, with 7 bases fitting TRBD2. Trimming took 4 bases from V and 4 from J; bases not matched to a gene: 8. CDR3 length equals 15 residues. The germline CDR1 and CDR2 sequences are MNHEY and SVGAGI. CDR3 residues: CASSSWGSGPDTQYF. As DNA, the CDR3 is TGTGCCAGCAGTTCCTGGGGTAGCGGGCCAGATACGCAGTATTTT.

V is TRBV7-9 and J is TRBJ1-5; the match to TRBD1 covers 7 bases. The ends lost 0 bases at V and 3 bases at J; junction bases unmatched: 14. The CDR3 length is 19 residues. Germline values: CDR1 SEHNR, CDR2 FQNEAQ (reference sequence). The CDR3 loop reads CASSLALSTGDTTNQPQHF. DNA for the CDR3: TGTGCCAGCAGCTTAGCCCTATCCACAGGGGACACTACCAATCAGCCCCAGCATTTT.

V and J are TRBV2 and TRBJ1-1, with 8 bases aligning to TRBD1. The ends lost 6 bases at V and 5 bases at J; junction bases unmatched: 5. The CDR3 length is 13 residues. CDR1 and CDR2 (germline): SNHLY, FYNNEI. CDR3 loop: CASSRDRGTEAFF. CDR3 bases: TGTGCCAGCAGCCGAGACAGGGGTACTGAAGCTTTCTTT.

This clone came up a few times. The gene calls are TRBV15 and TRBJ1-2; 10 bases align to TRBD1. Germline V lookup: CDR1 LNHNV, CDR2 YYDKDF (reference sequence). V lost 6 bases to trimming and J lost 8 bases; unmatched junction nucleotides: 6. The CDR3 consists of 13 residues. The CDR3 is CATRRQGAGGYTF. CDR3 sequence (DNA): TGTGCCACCAGGCGACAGGGGGCGGGCGGCTACACCTTC.

The chain links TRBV28 to TRBJ1-2; D is undetermined. Germline V gene sequence: CDR1 MDHEN, CDR2 SYDVKM. V was clipped by 4 bases and J by 8 bases, with 14 bases between them. The CDR3 runs to 13 residues. CDR3 DNA: TGTGCCAGCAGTTACGAGCGGGTTGAAGGCTACACCTTC. Its translation is CASSYERVEGYTF.